This T cell receptor beta chain was identified in a study of beta chain features in type 1 diabetes. Study details: In all, around 100 million sorted cells from all samples were analyzed. Findings and limits, study-wide: Across all four CD4+ subsets, people with type 1 diabetes showed modestly shorter TCRB CDR3s.

Reverse transcription of all isolated RNA meant that expressed TCRB transcripts were sequenced. Method: immunoSEQ multiplex PCR; TCRdb's copy keeps in-frame clones and lacks some. The sample yields about 15,000 clones, 43% seen once. By share of the sample, this clone is medium-sized. The antigen is undetermined. The CDR3 runs 13 residues. From germline, CDR1 is SQVTM and CDR2 ANQGSEA. The sample taken for sequencing was stem cell memory CD4+ T cells from blood. The receptor's source is a woman aged 40 to 49 in good health. The V call is TRBV29-1, the J call TRBJ1-1, with D maybe TRBD1 (5 bases). Here the CDR3 DNA reads TGCAGTGGAAAATGGCAGGGTGGTGCTGAAGCTTTCTTT. This translates into CSGKWQGGAEAFF. Full variable domain (rest looked up from reference TRBV29-1 and TRBJ1-1): SAVISQKPSRDICQRGTSLTIQCQVDSQVTMMFWYRQQPGQSLTLIATANQGSEATYESGFVIDKFPISRPNLTFSTLTVSNMSPEDSSIYLCSGKWQGGAEAFFGQGTRLTVV.